These 30 T cell receptor beta chains were all obtained from the same sample, sequenced in a study of shared clonotypes between healthy human individuals (dated by TCRdb to about 2020). Receptor libraries were prepared by the immunoSEQ multiplex PCR assay. TCRdb retrieved this table from immuneACCESS and kept in-frame rearrangements only. Not all clones are present; in checked studies, unresolved V genes account for under half, and no reason is known for the remainder. The sample includes 950,000 to 1,100,000 clones, with more than 75% observed a single time. Around 0.61% of the sample rests with the top ten. Sequenced: memory CD4+ T cells from PBMCs. Per the publication, the cell subset or site label means: CD45RA-negative fraction. These TCRs come from a man aged 18 to 30 in good health. Some clones in this sample may be carry-over from other donors' samples.

Remarks on this clone: Other nucleotide sequences from this sample produce the same CDR3. This chain connects TRBV18 to TRBJ2-7; the D is unclear. The germline CDR1 and CDR2 sequences are KGHSH and LQKENI. Trimming stripped 2 bases from V and 2 bases from J, with 7 bases between. The CDR3 runs to 13 residues. CDR3 coding DNA: TGTGCCAGCTCACCAGGGATGGCCTACGAGCAGTACTTC. Amino acids: CASSPGMAYEQYF.

The J gene is TRBJ1-4, the V gene TRBV30; D is perhaps TRBD1 (6 bases). Germline V gene lookup returns CDR1 GTSNPN and CDR2 SVGIG (reference sequence). The V end was cut by 3 bases, the J end by 4 bases, with 15 bases between. The CDR3 runs to 15 residues. CDR3 nucleotides: TGTGCCTGGAGCAAGGCAGGGGACCTTAATGAAAAACTGTTTTTT. Protein: CAWSKAGDLNEKLFF.

The sample holds a few counts of this clone. The chain recombines TRBV18 with TRBJ2-7, with 10 bases matching TRBD2. The CDR3 has 15 residues. Germline V gene data show CDR1 as KGHSH and CDR2 as LQKENI. With 3 bases clipped from V and 3 bases from J, the junction kept 5 bases outside the gene matches. CDR3 sequence: CASSPQRTSGYEQYF. Written as DNA, the CDR3 is TGTGCCAGCTCACCGCAACGGACTAGCGGCTACGAGCAGTACTTC.

The J gene is TRBJ1-1, the V gene TRBV5-4; the match to TRBD1 covers 8 bases. CDR1 SGHNT and CDR2 YYREEE come from the germline V gene (reference sequence). The CDR3 totals 16 residues. With 4 bases clipped from V and 5 bases from J, the junction kept 13 bases outside the gene matches. This CDR3 reads CASSQDFRQGATEAFF. The CDR3 DNA is TGTGCCAGCAGCCAAGATTTTAGGCAGGGGGCGACTGAAGCTTTCTTT.

DNA of the CDR3: TGTGCCAGCAGCAAACAGGGAGATACGCAGTATTTT. This translates into CASSKQGDTQYF. The chain uses TRBV7-3 and TRBJ2-3, with D possibly being TRBD1 (6 bases). V was cut by 5 bases and J by 5 bases, with 8 bases left in between. The germline gives CDR1 SGHTA, CDR2 FQGTGA. This CDR3 has 12 amino acids.

As for this clone: A far larger clone is a single base away, which makes a read error likely. The same CDR3 is also encoded by other DNA sequences in this sample. V gene TRBV7-2 combines with J gene TRBJ2-5; perhaps TRBD1 as D (6 bases). Germline V gives CDR1 SGHTA, CDR2 FQGNSA. Trimming removed 5 bases from V and 2 bases from J, with 9 bases in between. This CDR3 has 13 amino acids. The CDR3 loop reads CASSRGQQETQYF. The CDR3 nucleotides are TGTGCCAGCAGCCGCGGACAGCAAGAGACCCAGTACTTC.

This chain uses TRBV28 with TRBJ1-1, with D unresolved. This CDR3 is 15 amino acids long. CDR1 is MDHEN, CDR2 SYDVKM, per germline. V was shortened by 5 bases and J by 0 bases, with 13 bases between the two germline ends. The CDR3: CASSPLGWMNTEAFF. The CDR3 bases are TGTGCCAGCAGTCCCTTGGGGTGGATGAACACTGAAGCTTTCTTT.

The rearrangement uses TRBV28 and TRBJ1-2, with a tentative D call TRBD1 (5 bases). The germline CDR1 and CDR2 sequences are MDHEN and SYDVKM. The CDR3 is made up of 13 amino acids. Trimming shortened V by 3 bases and J by 8 bases, and 13 bases separated the two germline ends. CDR3 loop: CASSFAGAEGYTF. The CDR3 DNA is TGTGCCAGCAGTTTTGCCGGGGCGGAAGGCTACACCTTC.

The gene calls are TRBV25-1 and TRBJ2-2, with 7 bases that match TRBD1. The CDR3 has 15 amino acids. Germline CDR1 reads MGHDK; CDR2 reads SYGVNS. After removal of 4 bases from V and 2 bases from J, the junction contained 4 bases not matched to a gene. CDR3 bases: TGTGCCAGCAGTGTCCGACAGGGTAACACCGGGGAGCTGTTTTTT. As protein: CASSVRQGNTGELFF.

The rearrangement uses TRBV10-1 and TRBJ2-7, with unresolved D. CDR3 length: 13 residues. Germline CDR1 reads WNHNN; CDR2 reads SYGVQD (reference sequence). V was trimmed by 3 bases and J by 0 bases, leaving 6 bases between them. In DNA form, the CDR3 reads TGCGCCAGCAGTGATGACGGCTCCTACGAGCAGTACTTC. It codes for CASSDDGSYEQYF.

J is TRBJ2-2 and V is TRBV4-3; tentatively, D is TRBD1 or TRBD2 (5 bases each). V was shortened by 2 bases and J by 3 bases, with 16 bases between the two germline ends. CDR3 length equals 17 residues. CDR1 LGHNA and CDR2 YSLEER come from the germline V gene. In nucleotides, the CDR3 is TGCGCCAGCAGCCAAATTGGGCCGGGGCTAGACACCGGGGAGCTGTTTTTT. Translated, it gives CASSQIGPGLDTGELFF.

This clone occurred once. The rearrangement links TRBV7-2 to TRBJ2-7; D may match TRBD1 or TRBD2 (6 bases each). V was trimmed by 0 bases and J by 2 bases, leaving 11 bases between them. The germline CDR1 and CDR2 sequences are SGHTA and FQGNSA. The CDR3 has 15 residues. CDR3 loop: CASSLAGASAYEQYF. The CDR3, as DNA: TGTGCCAGCAGCTTAGCGGGGGCTAGCGCCTACGAGCAGTACTTC.

The V and J genes are TRBV7-9 and TRBJ1-3, with D tentatively TRBD1 (5 bases). Trimming took off 0 bases at V and 4 bases at J, with 10 bases between the two ends. The CDR3 loop spans 15 amino acids. Germline loops: CDR1 SEHNR, CDR2 FQNEAQ (reference sequence). The CDR3 spells CASSLAGGGGNTIYF. The CDR3 bases are TGTGCCAGCAGCTTAGCTGGGGGTGGAGGAAACACCATATATTTT.

In the case of this clone: This CDR3 is also generated by other DNA sequences in the sample. CDR3 DNA sequence: TGTGCCTGGGGCACAGGGGTTGGGGAGACCCAGTACTTC. This encodes CAWGTGVGETQYF. The genes are TRBV30 and TRBJ2-5, with 7 bases aligning to TRBD1. CDR3 length equals 13 residues. Germline trimming cut 5 bases from V and 5 bases from J; bases unmatched to any gene: 8. Germline assignment: CDR1 GTSNPN and CDR2 SVGIG (reference sequence).

The chain combines TRBV7-9 with TRBJ2-2; TRBD1 matches at 8 bases. CDR3 length: 15 residues. Trimming removed 8 bases from V and 1 base from J; junction bases left unmatched: 6. The germline gives CDR1 SEHNR, CDR2 FQNEAQ (reference sequence). The CDR3 protein is CASGGQGRNTGELFF. CDR3 nucleotides: TGTGCCAGCGGAGGACAGGGTCGGAACACCGGGGAGCTGTTTTTT.

This clone appeared a few times. The V and J genes are TRBV28 and TRBJ1-3; weak D call: TRBD1 (5 bases). The CDR3 is made up of 14 amino acids. The V and J ends lost 7 bases and 2 bases respectively, with 12 bases between them. The germline V gene encodes CDR1 MDHEN and CDR2 SYDVKM. The CDR3 sequence: CASTGVNPGNTIYF. CDR3 sequence (DNA): TGTGCCAGCACGGGGGTTAACCCTGGAAACACCATATATTTT.

Note on this clone: At the DNA level, this CDR3 is encoded by other sequences in the same sample as well. V usage is TRBV7-2 and J usage is TRBJ2-5; the D gene is possibly TRBD2 (5 bases). Germline CDR1 and CDR2: SGHTA and FQGNSA. The V end was cut by 5 bases, the J end by 5 bases, with 15 bases between. This CDR3 is 14 amino acids long. The CDR3 DNA sequence: TGTGCCAGCAGCCTAGTGGGAACTAGGGAGACCCAGTACTTC. Its translation is CASSLVGTRETQYF.

With regard to this clone: It may be a read error: a sequence one base away is much more abundant. The V call is TRBV14, the J call TRBJ1-1; maybe TRBD1 (5 bases). Trimming shortened V by 4 bases and J by 11 bases, and 14 bases separated the two germline ends. CDR3 length: 12 amino acids. CDR1 and CDR2 from the germline V gene are SGHDN and FVKESK. CDR3 in DNA: TGTGCCAGCAGCCGGGACGGGTCCGTCGCTTTCTTT. Residues: CASSRDGSVAFF.

The V gene is TRBV6-5, the J gene TRBJ1-4; 7 nucleotides line up with TRBD1. The CDR3 consists of 15 residues. J gave up 8 bases and V 0 bases, and 6 bases lay outside the gene matches. Germline CDR1 reads MNHEY; CDR2 reads SVGAGI. In nucleotides, the CDR3 is TGTGCCAGCAGTTACTCAGCAGGGGGTTGGGAAAAACTGTTTTTT. Translation gives CASSYSAGGWEKLFF.

The chain uses TRBV5-4 and TRBJ2-1, with 10 bases lining up with TRBD2. CDR3 length equals 14 residues. Trimming removed 6 bases from V and 8 bases from J; junction bases left unmatched: 8. Germline values: CDR1 SGHNT, CDR2 YYREEE (reference sequence). The CDR3: CASTSLAGDYEQFF. CDR3 sequence (DNA): TGTGCCAGCACCTCTCTAGCGGGAGATTATGAGCAGTTCTTC.

As concerns this clone: A much larger clone is a single base away; this may be a read error. This sequence joins TRBV20-1 and TRBJ2-1; maybe TRBD2 (5 bases). V lost 8 bases to trimming and J lost 11 bases, with 16 bases between them. This CDR3 contains 11 residues. Germline values: CDR1 DFQATT, CDR2 SNEGSKA (reference sequence). CDR3 region: CSTDNSEKQFF. The CDR3 DNA reads TGCAGTACTGACAATAGCGAGAAGCAGTTCTTC.

V and J are TRBV5-1 and TRBJ2-2; possible D gene TRBD1, 6 bases. With 7 bases removed from V and 0 bases from J, the gap between germline ends came to 13 bases. Germline values: CDR1 SGHRS, CDR2 YFSETQ. CDR3 length equals 15 residues. The CDR3, as DNA: TGCGCCAGCGCCAGGGGTAATTCGAACACCGGGGAGCTGTTTTTT. Amino acids: CASARGNSNTGELFF.

As to this clone: The junction does not match germline at one end; this may be a read error. The rearrangement links TRBV4-2 to TRBJ2-2, with 10 nucleotides matching TRBD2. Germline CDR1 reads LGHNA; CDR2 reads YNFKEQ. CDR3 length: 17 residues. In DNA form, the CDR3 reads TGTGTCAGCAGCAGACGACTAGCGGGCGGAGACACCGGGGAGCTGTTTTTT. Protein: CVSSRRLAGGDTGELFF.

The chain carries TRBV5-1 and TRBJ2-7, with a possible D match to TRBD2 (5 bases). Germline CDR1 reads SGHRS; CDR2 reads YFSETQ. The V and J ends lost 1 base and 5 bases respectively, with 19 bases between them. The CDR3 covers 16 residues. Written as DNA, the CDR3 is TGCGCCAGCAGCTTGCCGCGGGTGGCAGGAAGCGACGAGCAGTACTTC. This encodes CASSLPRVAGSDEQYF.

Notes on this clone: Other DNA sequences in this sample translate to the same CDR3. This chain joins TRBV6-5 and TRBJ1-1; D may be TRBD1 (6 bases). Germline V gene lookup returns CDR1 MNHEY and CDR2 SVGAGI. This CDR3 has 14 residues. V gave up 0 bases and J gave up 5 bases, with 10 bases separating them. The CDR3, as DNA: TGTGCCAGCAGTTACTCGAGAGGGGGTACTGAAGCTTTCTTT. It codes for CASSYSRGGTEAFF.

A word on this clone: Other nucleotide sequences in the sample specify the same CDR3. V is TRBV5-1 and J is TRBJ2-3; 9 nucleotides align to TRBD1. CDR1 and CDR2 from the germline V gene are SGHRS and YFSETQ. CDR3 length: 14 amino acids. Trimming at V came to 0 bases and at J to 4 bases, leaving 0 bases not matched to a gene. The CDR3 nucleotides are TGCGCCAGCAGCTTGGGACAGGGGGCAGATACGCAGTATTTT. This gives the protein CASSLGQGADTQYF. The variable domain in full, with the rest retrieved from reference TRBV5-1 and TRBJ2-3, is KAGVTQTPRYLIKTRGQQVTLSCSPISGHRSVSWYQQTPGQGLQFLFEYFSETQRNKGNFPGRFSGRQFSNSRSEMNVSTLELGDSALYLCASSLGQGADTQYFGPGTRLTVL.

This chain uses TRBV28 with TRBJ1-2; 7 bases agree with TRBD1. The ends lost 6 bases at V and 5 bases at J; junction bases unmatched: 9. The CDR3 is 14 amino acids. Germline-derived CDR1 and CDR2 are MDHEN and SYDVKM. The CDR3 coding sequence is TGTGCCAGCAGCAATAGGGGGCGCGGGTATGGCTACACCTTC. Amino acid sequence: CASSNRGRGYGYTF.

The chain joins TRBV28 to TRBJ2-7, with TRBD2 as a possible D gene (5 bases). CDR3 length: 15 amino acids. Trimming pared 5 bases from V and 0 bases from J, leaving 14 bases between. CDR1 and CDR2 from the germline V gene are MDHEN and SYDVKM. The DNA of the CDR3 is TGTGCCAGCAGTGCGGCGGCGAGCGGCTCCTACGAGCAGTACTTC. Translated: CASSAAASGSYEQYF.

V and J are TRBV30 and TRBJ2-3, with unresolved D. V was trimmed by 3 bases and J by 0 bases, leaving 13 bases between them. The CDR3 extends over 15 amino acids. The V gene's germline CDR1 is GTSNPN and CDR2 SVGIG (reference sequence). The CDR3: CAWSRQSPSTDTQYF. DNA of the CDR3: TGTGCCTGGAGCCGTCAGTCCCCAAGCACAGATACGCAGTATTTT.

The rearrangement uses TRBV7-8 and TRBJ2-6; D is possibly TRBD1 (5 bases). CDR1 and CDR2 (germline): SGHVS, FQNEAQ. This CDR3 comprises 17 residues. V was clipped by 3 bases and J by 2 bases, with 14 bases between them. The CDR3 region has the DNA TGTGCCAGCAGCTTTTCCAGGGTAACAGCTGGGGCCAACGTCCTGACTTTC. It specifies CASSFSRVTAGANVLTF.